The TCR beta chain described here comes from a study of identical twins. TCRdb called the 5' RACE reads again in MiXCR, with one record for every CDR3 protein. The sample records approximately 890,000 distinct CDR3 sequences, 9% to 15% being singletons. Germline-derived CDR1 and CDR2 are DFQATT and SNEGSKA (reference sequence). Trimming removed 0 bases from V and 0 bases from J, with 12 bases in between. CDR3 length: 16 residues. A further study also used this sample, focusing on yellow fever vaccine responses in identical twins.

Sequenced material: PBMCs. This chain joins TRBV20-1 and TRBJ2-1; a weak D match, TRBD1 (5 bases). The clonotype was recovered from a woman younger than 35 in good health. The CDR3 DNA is TGCAGTGCTAGAGATCCCCAGGGATACTCCTACAATGAGCAGTTCTTC. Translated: CSARDPQGYSYNEQFF.